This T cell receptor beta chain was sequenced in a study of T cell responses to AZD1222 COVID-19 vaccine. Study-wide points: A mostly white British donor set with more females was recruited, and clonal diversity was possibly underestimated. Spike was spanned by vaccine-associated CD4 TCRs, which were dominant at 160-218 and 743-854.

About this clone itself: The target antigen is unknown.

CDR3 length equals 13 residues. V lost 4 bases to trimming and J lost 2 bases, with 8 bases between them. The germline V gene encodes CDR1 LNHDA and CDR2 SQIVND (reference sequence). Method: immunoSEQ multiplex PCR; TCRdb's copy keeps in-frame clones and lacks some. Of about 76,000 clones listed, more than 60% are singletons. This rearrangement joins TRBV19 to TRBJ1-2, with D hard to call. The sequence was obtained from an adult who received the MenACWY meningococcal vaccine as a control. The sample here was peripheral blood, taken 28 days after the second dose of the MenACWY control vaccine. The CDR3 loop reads CASSTTENYGYTF. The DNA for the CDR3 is TGTGCCAGTAGTACCACAGAAAACTATGGCTACACCTTC.